The 14 T cell receptor beta chains below all came from one sample that was sequenced in a study of post-analysis software for immune sequencing data. Study conclusions and caveats: Among several TRBV segments more frequent in patients than controls were TRBV5-6, TRBV5-1 and TRBV20-1.

Unique molecular identifiers were present in the TCR beta cDNA libraries. TCRdb fed the PCR reads into MiXCR, producing one record per CDR3 protein. In the table there are hundreds of thousands of distinct CDR3 sequences, 30% of which are singletons. Their target antigens are unknown. Sequenced material: blood. These receptors were collected from a girl aged 5 to 17 with multiple sclerosis.

This clonotype was seen a few times. V usage is TRBV6-4 and J usage is TRBJ2-2; 7 bases match TRBD2. The V and J ends lost 2 bases and 4 bases, in that order; junction bases with no gene match: 1. The CDR3 is 14 residues long. The germline CDR1 and CDR2 sequences are MRHNA and SNTAGT. CDR3 loop: CASSDAGATGELFF. The DNA for the CDR3 is TGTGCCAGCAGTGACGCGGGAGCCACCGGGGAGCTGTTTTTT.

This clonotype was recorded a few times. The rearrangement links TRBV29-1 to TRBJ2-5; no clear D. Germline CDR1 reads SQVTM; CDR2 reads ANQGSEA. The germline V and J ends were trimmed by 4 bases and 4 bases, with 10 bases remaining between them. The CDR3 runs to 12 residues. The CDR3 DNA is TGCAGCGTTGGACCGGGCCCAGAGACCCAGTACTTC. Translation: CSVGPGPETQYF. The entire variable domain, with the rest obtained from reference TRBV29-1 and TRBJ2-5, is as follows: SAVISQKPSRDICQRGTSLTIQCQVDSQVTMMFWYRQQPGQSLTLIATANQGSEATYESGFVIDKFPISRPNLTFSTLTVSNMSPEDSSIYLCSVGPGPETQYFGPGTRLLVL.

The genes are TRBV20-1 and TRBJ2-3; weak D call: TRBD2 (6 bases). The germline V gene has CDR1 DFQATT and CDR2 SNEGSKA (reference sequence). V lost 0 bases and J lost 5, with 24 bases in between. The CDR3 is made up of 18 amino acids. This chain's CDR3 is CSARDFGMAGGKGDTQYF. CDR3 coding DNA: TGCAGTGCTAGAGATTTTGGAATGGCTGGCGGGAAGGGAGATACGCAGTATTTT.

This chain joins TRBV7-2 and TRBJ2-3, with TRBD2 matching over 10 bases. The CDR3 extends over 15 amino acids. V gave up 3 bases and J gave up 5 bases; unmatched junction bases: 5. Germline assignment: CDR1 SGHTA and CDR2 FQGNSA. The CDR3 protein is CASSFSGGRGDTQYF. The DNA of the CDR3 is TGTGCCAGCAGCTTTAGCGGGGGGCGGGGAGATACGCAGTATTTT.

In its sample, this clonotype was seen a few times. DNA of the CDR3: TGTGCCAGCAGTTACCGACTAGCGGGATCAGATACGCAGTATTTT. Translated: CASSYRLAGSDTQYF. The chain carries TRBV6-5 and TRBJ2-3, with 11 bases that match TRBD2. Trimming removed 2 bases from V and 4 bases from J; junction bases left unmatched: 2. The CDR3 has 15 residues. Germline assignment: CDR1 MNHEY and CDR2 SVGAGI.

The V gene is TRBV28, the J gene TRBJ2-7; the match to TRBD1 covers 8 bases. V was clipped by 5 bases and J by 2 bases; unmatched bases: 5. Germline-derived CDR1 and CDR2 are MDHEN and SYDVKM. The CDR3 runs 14 residues. The CDR3 nucleotides read TGTGCCAGCAGTCGCCAGGACAGGGCCTACGAGCAGTACTTC. Translation: CASSRQDRAYEQYF.

Concerning this clonotype itself: A much larger clone lies a single base off, so this may be a read error. The chain employs TRBV6-1 and TRBJ2-1; 12 bases map to TRBD2. Germline lookup yields CDR1 MNHNS and CDR2 SASEGT. The CDR3 is 16 amino acids. J lost 0 bases, V lost 6 bases, and 3 bases had no gene match. The CDR3 region has the DNA TGTGCCAGCAGGAAGACTAGCGGGAGCTCCTACAATGAGCAGTTCTTC. Translation: CASRKTSGSSYNEQFF.

V usage is TRBV7-8 and J usage is TRBJ1-1, with no clear D. Deletions cut 2 bases from V and 4 bases from J, with 14 bases between. CDR1 SGHVS and CDR2 FQNEAQ come from the germline V gene. The CDR3 is 15 residues long. CDR3 sequence (DNA): TGTGCCAGCAGCTTAACCGAGGGTTTGGGCACTGAAGCTTTCTTT. Translated: CASSLTEGLGTEAFF.

The V gene is TRBV14, the J gene TRBJ2-3; D ambiguous. Trimming removed 0 bases from V and 6 bases from J, with 7 bases in between. The CDR3 has 13 residues. Germline lookup yields CDR1 SGHDN and CDR2 FVKESK. In DNA, the CDR3 is TGTGCCAGCAGCCAAGAATGGCGGGATACGCAGTATTTT. It is translated as CASSQEWRDTQYF.

The table lists this clonotype with a few counts. The V and J genes are TRBV2 and TRBJ1-5, with D possibly TRBD1 on 5 matching bases. The length of the CDR3 is 12 residues. The V and J ends lost 8 bases and 2 bases respectively, with 7 bases between them. CDR1 and CDR2 from the germline V gene are SNHLY and FYNNEI. CDR3 in amino acids: CASCRGNQPQHF. The CDR3 DNA reads as TGTGCCAGCTGCAGGGGCAATCAGCCCCAGCATTTT.

This clonotype has a handful of counts. V and J are TRBV20-1 and TRBJ1-5; a weak D match, TRBD1 (5 bases). This CDR3 is built from 13 residues. Germline V gives CDR1 DFQATT, CDR2 SNEGSKA (reference sequence). The ends were cut back, 5 bases at V and 5 bases at J, with 13 bases in the middle. In nucleotides, the CDR3 is TGCAGTGCTGGGAGGGGAGGGGATCAGCCCCAGCATTTT. Translated, it gives CSAGRGGDQPQHF.

This clonotype was seen only a few times. A much larger clonotype is one base distant, so this may be a read error. The chain employs TRBV12-3 or TRBV12-4 and TRBJ2-3, with D perhaps TRBD1 (6 bases). The CDR3 is 12 amino acids. The CDR3 is CASRQGSDAQYF. The CDR3 DNA is TGTGCCAGCAGACAGGGATCAGATGCGCAGTATTTT.

The chain joins TRBV4-1 to TRBJ1-4; 9 bases agree with TRBD1. Germline CDR1 reads MGHRA; CDR2 reads YSYEKL. Trimming at V came to 2 bases and at J to 5 bases, leaving 9 bases not matched to a gene. The CDR3 runs 17 residues. The CDR3 coding sequence is TGCGCCAGCAGCCAACGAGACACCGGGACAGGGAATGAAAAACTGTTTTTT. Translation gives CASSQRDTGTGNEKLFF.

The chain is built from TRBV11-2 and TRBJ2-7, with 7 bases matching TRBD2. The V gene end was trimmed by 5 bases and the J gene end by 3 bases; junction bases not matched to a gene: 10. Looked up from germline, CDR1 is SGHAT and CDR2 is FQNNGV. The CDR3 spans 15 residues. The CDR3 protein is CASSIDSGSIYEQYF. The DNA for the CDR3 is TGTGCCAGCAGCATCGATAGCGGGTCGATCTACGAGCAGTACTTC.